This T cell receptor (beta chain) came from a study of blood T cell repertoires in COVID-19. Source study methods: Researchers report that nucleated cell counts were estimated from reference gene primer amplification. Generated by immunoSEQ multiplex PCR, the TCRdb table keeps only in-frame clones and is missing some. That table gives V, J and clone size, and the DNA gave D and trimming. The sample comprises a few hundred thousand clones, roughly four fifths of which are singletons, and roughly 3.1% rests with the top ten. V dropped 0 bases and J dropped 6; count of bases not matched to a gene: 11. From germline, CDR1 is SGHNT and CDR2 YYREEE (reference sequence). The CDR3 sequence is 16 residues long.

This receptor was identified in a man aged 50 to 60 who had recovered from COVID-19. The rearrangement joins TRBV5-4 to TRBJ1-2; TRBD1 matches 7 bases. The material sequenced was PBMCs or T cells enriched from blood (not recorded which). The CDR3 DNA sequence: TGTGCCAGCAGCTTGGATCCTCGTGCAGGGGGGAATGGCTACACCTTC. Its translation: CASSLDPRAGGNGYTF.